The TCR beta chain under discussion was sequenced for a study of T cells in Graves' hyperthyroidism and ophthalmopathy (dated by TCRdb to about 2019). For the wider study: Peripheral blood samples were taken at initial diagnosis, before any treatment was given. To identify distinguishing TCR V-J signatures, a discovery cohort of around 100 patients was used, comprising 43 with Graves' ophthalmopathy and around 57 with stable Graves' hyperthyroidism. An independent validation cohort of under 20 hyperthyroidism patients and 17 patients who later progressed to ophthalmopathy tested prospective prediction of ophthalmopathy. The roughly 100 discovery patients were randomly divided into training and test sets at a 7:3 ratio. The study also compared thyroid tissue and blood T-cell repertoires from more than five Graves' hyperthyroidism patients. Once sampling was done, hyperthyroidism patients were given methimazole at a starting dose of 30 mg daily, whereas ophthalmopathy patients were given high-dose intravenous methylprednisolone. The paper describes TCR Vbeta CDR3 sequencing of 120 to 150 peripheral blood samples, made up of 43 ophthalmopathy patients, more than 70 hyperthyroidism patients and 17 progressor patients. Findings and caveats that apply to the study as a whole: Sample size was not statistically predetermined, and blinding of investigators to group allocation was not performed. Ophthalmopathy was separated from stable hyperthyroidism by a 13 V-J signature model, with around 90% sensitivity and 81% to 82% specificity obtained in cross-validation and 80%/75% obtained in testing. Most expanded thyroid clonotypes (frequency above 0.001) were also detected in blood, suggesting blood repertoires may reflect thyroid immune responses. In validation, the model predicted progression to ophthalmopathy a median of roughly 6.5 months before onset, with about 71% sensitivity and more than 72% specificity.

Stable Graves' hyperthyroidism was defined as the absence of progression to ophthalmopathy over 18 months of follow-up. The hyperthyroidism patients were between 18 and 65 years old and newly diagnosed, with a disease duration of less than 2 months. Any patient with an uncontrolled infection, another autoimmune disease, pregnancy or lactation was excluded. Diagnoses were based on clinical symptoms, serum thyroxine and TRAb, thyroid ultrasound and orbital computed tomography. PBMCs were separated from over 9 ml of fresh peripheral blood using Ficoll-Paque density gradient centrifugation. Total RNA was extracted with Trizol reagent, and quality was checked on an Agilent 2100 Bioanalyzer. Per the germline V gene, LGHNA is the CDR1 and YNFKEQ is the CDR2. Compared with germline, V lacks 0 bases and J lacks 5 bases; bases without a gene match: 8. The CDR3 runs 17 amino acids, cysteine and phenylalanine included. Only the CDR3 DNA stays, 51 bases, in frame from base 1.

In this sample, this clonotype turned up a few times. Its antigen has not been determined. No per-base quality is available; no much larger clone lies one base away. Amplification of TCR beta CDR3 regions was carried out from RNA transcripts. A first-round RT-PCR of the TCR CDR3 used the HTBI primer set with the Qiagen OneStep RT-PCR kit. The libraries were constructed in a second round of multiplex PCR and then size-selected and purified. Libraries were sequenced paired-end with 100 bp reads on an Illumina HiSeq2000. As for the original processing: SOAPnuke was used to process the raw data, with reads discarded if the reads contained adapters or uncalled bases, had a mean Phred below 15, or lacked an exact constant-primer or identifier match. High-quality paired reads were merged with COPE v1.2.5, and unique nucleotide sequences were defined as clonotypes. MiTCR v1.1 was used to align clonotypes to the IMGT TRBV, TRBD and TRBJ reference segments. The analysis was restricted to V-J combinations with a frequency above 0.0001, which together covered 99% to 99.2% of the repertoires. A TCS score was defined as the ratio between F50 (clonal expansion) and ExV (chaos), using BLOSUM62-based TCRdist between CDR3 peptides within each V-J. Welch's t-statistics and random forest reduced fewer than 550 V-J features to roughly 13, which were used in a naive Bayes classifier (R e1071). TCRdb cleaned the public reads at Q25 with fastp, built clones with MiXCR and kept in-frame beta chains. Every CDR3 protein is listed once, alongside the most common genes and DNA of its rows. It is TCRdb's table, rather than the study itself, that gives the V and J calls and clone size. The sample table shows about 550,000 distinct CDR3 sequences, and roughly 20% are seen once. The ten largest make up about 26% of the sample.

The sequence links TRBV4-2 to TRBJ2-2, and TRBD2 aligns with 8 junction nucleotides. The receptor was derived from a man between 18 and 29 years old with Graves' hyperthyroidism. Sequencing was performed on blood. The DNA sequence is given as TGTGCCAGCAGCCAAGAGCCGGCGGGGGGTTATACCGGGGAGCTGTTTTTT. It encodes CASSQEPAGGYTGELFF.